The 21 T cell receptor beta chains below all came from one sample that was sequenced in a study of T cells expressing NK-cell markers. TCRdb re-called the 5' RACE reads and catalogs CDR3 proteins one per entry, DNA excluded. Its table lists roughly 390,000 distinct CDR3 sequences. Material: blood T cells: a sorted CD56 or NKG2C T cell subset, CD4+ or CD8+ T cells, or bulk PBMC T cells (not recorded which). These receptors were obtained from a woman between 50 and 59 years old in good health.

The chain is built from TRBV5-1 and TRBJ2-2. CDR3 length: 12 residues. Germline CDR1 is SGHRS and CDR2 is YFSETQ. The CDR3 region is CASGLLSGELFF.

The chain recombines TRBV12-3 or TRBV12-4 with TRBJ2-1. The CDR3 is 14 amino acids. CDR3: CATHRGLHYNEQFF.

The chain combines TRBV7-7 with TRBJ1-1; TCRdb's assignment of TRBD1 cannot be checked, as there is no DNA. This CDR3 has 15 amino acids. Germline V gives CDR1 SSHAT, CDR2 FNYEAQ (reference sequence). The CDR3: CASSQLGRENTEAFF.

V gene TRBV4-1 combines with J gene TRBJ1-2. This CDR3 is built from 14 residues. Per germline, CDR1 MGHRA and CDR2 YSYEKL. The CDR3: CASSQLGGPDGYTF.

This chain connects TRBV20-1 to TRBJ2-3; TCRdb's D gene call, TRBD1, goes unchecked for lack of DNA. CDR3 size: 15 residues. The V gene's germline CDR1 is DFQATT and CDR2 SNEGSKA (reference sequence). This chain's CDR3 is CSAARTAPSTDTQYF.

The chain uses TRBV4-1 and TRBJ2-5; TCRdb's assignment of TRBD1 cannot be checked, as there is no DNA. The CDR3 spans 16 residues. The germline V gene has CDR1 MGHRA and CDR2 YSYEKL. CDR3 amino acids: CASSQGDRGLLETQYF.

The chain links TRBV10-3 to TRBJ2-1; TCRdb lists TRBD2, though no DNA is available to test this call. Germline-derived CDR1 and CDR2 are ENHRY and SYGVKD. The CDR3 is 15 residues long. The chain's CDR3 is CAISFRAGGSNEQFF.

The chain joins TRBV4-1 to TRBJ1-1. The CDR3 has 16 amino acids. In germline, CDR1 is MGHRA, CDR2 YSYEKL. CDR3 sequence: CASSQEGGRTNTEAFF.

Here the CDR3 reads CASNRVGGTSGSQETQYF. V is TRBV5-1 and J is TRBJ2-5; TCRdb calls TRBD2, which cannot be checked without DNA. This CDR3 comprises 18 residues. The germline V gene encodes CDR1 SGHRS and CDR2 YFSETQ.

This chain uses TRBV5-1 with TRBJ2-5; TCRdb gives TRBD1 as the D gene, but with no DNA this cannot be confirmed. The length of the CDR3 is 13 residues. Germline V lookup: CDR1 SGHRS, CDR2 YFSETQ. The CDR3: CASSLEGAETQYF.

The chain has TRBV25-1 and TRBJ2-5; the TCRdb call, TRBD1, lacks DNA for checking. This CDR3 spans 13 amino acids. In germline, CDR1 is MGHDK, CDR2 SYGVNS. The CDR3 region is CASTPWGVETQYF. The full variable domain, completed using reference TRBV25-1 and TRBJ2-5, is EADIYQTPRYLVIGTGKKITLECSQTMGHDKMYWYQQDPGMELHLIHYSYGVNSTEKGDLSSESTVSRIRTEHFPLTLESARPSHTSQYLCASTPWGVETQYFGPGTRLLVL.

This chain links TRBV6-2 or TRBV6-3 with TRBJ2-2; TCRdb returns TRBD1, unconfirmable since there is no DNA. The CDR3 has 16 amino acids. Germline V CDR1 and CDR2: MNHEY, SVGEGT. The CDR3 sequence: CASRTLGQSYTGELFF.

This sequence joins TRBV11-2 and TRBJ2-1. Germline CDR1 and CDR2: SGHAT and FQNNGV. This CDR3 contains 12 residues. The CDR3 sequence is CASSTMGNEQFF.

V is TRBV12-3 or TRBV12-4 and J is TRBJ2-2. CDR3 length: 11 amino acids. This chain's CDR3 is CASSSLGELFF.

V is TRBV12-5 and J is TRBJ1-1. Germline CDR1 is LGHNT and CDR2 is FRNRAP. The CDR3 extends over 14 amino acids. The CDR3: CASKPPGGHTEAFF.

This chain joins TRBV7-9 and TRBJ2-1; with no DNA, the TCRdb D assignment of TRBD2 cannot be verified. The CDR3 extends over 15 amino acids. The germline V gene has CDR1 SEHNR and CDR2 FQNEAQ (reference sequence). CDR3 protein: CASSFPGTRVGEQFF.

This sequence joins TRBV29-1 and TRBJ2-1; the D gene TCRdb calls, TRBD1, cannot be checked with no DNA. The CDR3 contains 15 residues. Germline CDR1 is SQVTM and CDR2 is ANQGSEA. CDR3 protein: CSVFYRDRNRNEQFF.

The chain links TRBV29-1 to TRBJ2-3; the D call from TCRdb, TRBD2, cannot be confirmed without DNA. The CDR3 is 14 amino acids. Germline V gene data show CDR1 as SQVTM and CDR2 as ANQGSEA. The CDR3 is CSATASVSTDTQYF.

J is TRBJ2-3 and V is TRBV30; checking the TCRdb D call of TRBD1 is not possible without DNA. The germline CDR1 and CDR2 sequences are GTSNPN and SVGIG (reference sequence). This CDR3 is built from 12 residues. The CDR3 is CAWTRSTDTQYF.

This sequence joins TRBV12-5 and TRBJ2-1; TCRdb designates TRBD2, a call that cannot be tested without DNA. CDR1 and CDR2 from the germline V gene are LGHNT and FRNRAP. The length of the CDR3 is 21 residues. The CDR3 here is CASGLVPIGLAGFHSYNEQFF.

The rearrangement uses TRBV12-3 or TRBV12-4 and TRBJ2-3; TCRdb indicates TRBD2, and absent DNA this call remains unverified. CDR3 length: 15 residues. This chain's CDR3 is CASSLLVGVGDTQYF.